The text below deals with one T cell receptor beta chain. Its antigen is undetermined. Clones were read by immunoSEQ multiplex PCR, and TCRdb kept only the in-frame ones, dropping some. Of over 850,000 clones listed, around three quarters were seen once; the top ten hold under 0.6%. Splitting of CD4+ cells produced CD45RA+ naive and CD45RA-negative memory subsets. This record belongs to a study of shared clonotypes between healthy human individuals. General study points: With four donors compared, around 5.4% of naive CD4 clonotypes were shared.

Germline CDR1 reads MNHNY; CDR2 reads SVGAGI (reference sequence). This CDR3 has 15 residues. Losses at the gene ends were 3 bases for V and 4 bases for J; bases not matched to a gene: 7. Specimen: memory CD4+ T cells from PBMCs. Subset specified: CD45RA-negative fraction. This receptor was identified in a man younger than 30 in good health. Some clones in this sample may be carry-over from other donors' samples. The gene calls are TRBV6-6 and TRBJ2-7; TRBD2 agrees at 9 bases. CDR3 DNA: TGTGCCAGCAGTTATAGAGTGGCGGGAGGGTACGAGCAGTACTTC. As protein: CASSYRVAGGYEQYF.